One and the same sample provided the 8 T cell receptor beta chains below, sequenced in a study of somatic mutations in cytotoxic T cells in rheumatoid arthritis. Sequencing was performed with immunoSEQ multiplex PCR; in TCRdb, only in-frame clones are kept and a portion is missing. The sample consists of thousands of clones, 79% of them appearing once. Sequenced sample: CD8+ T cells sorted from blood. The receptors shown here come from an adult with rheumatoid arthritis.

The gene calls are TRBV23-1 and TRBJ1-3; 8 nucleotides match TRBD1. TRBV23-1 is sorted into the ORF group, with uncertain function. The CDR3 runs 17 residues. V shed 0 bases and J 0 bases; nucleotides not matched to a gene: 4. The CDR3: CASSQSGTGRSGNTIYF. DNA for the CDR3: TGCGCCAGCAGTCAATCGGGGACAGGCCGCTCTGGAAACACCATATATTTT.

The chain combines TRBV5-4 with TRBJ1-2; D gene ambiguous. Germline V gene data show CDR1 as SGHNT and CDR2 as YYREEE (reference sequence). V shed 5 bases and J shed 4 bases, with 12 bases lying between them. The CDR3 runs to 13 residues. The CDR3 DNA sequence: TGTGCCAGCAGTTCGACACCGACCTATGGCTACACCTTC. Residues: CASSSTPTYGYTF.

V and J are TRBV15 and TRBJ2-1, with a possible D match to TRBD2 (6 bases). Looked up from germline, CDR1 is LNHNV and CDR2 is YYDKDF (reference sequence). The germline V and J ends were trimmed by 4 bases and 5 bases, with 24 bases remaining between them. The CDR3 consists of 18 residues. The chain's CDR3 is CATSNLGGLRDENNEQFF. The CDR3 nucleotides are TGTGCCACCAGCAACCTCGGGGGACTCCGGGACGAAAACAATGAGCAGTTCTTC.

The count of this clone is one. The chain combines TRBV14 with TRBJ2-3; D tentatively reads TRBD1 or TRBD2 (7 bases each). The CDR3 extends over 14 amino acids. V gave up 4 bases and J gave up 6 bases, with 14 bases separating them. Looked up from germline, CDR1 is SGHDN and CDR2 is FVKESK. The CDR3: CASSRRGGSDTQYF. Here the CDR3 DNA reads TGTGCCAGCAGCCGCAGGGGGGGATCCGATACGCAGTATTTT. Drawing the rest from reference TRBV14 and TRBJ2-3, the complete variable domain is EAGVTQFPSHSVIEKGQTVTLRCDPISGHDNLYWYRRVMGKEIKFLLHFVKESKQDESGMPNNRFLAERTGGTYSTLKVQPAELEDSGVYFCASSRRGGSDTQYFGPGTRLTVL.

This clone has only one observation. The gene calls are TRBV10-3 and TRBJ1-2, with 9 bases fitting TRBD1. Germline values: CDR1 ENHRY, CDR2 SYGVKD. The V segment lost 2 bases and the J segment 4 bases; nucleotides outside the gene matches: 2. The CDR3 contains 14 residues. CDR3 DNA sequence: TGTGCCATCAGTGAGGGGGGACAGGGCTATGGCTACACCTTC. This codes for CAISEGGQGYGYTF.

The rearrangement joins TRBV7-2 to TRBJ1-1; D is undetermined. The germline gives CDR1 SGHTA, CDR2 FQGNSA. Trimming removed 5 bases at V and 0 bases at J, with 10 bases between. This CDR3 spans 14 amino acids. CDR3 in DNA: TGTGCCAGCAGCATGGCCGGGATGAACACTGAAGCTTTCTTT. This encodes CASSMAGMNTEAFF.

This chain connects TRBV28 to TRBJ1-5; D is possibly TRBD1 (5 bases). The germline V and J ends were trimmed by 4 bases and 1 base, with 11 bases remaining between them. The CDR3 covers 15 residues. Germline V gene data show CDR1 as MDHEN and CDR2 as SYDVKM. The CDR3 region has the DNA TGTGCCAGCAGTTGGGGGGAAGAGAGCAATCAGCCCCAGCATTTT. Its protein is CASSWGEESNQPQHF.

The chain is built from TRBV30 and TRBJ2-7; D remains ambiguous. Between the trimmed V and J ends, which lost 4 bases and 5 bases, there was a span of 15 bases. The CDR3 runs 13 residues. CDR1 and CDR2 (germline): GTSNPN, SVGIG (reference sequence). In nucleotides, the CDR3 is TGTGCCTGGATCCCCCCGTGGAGTAACGAGCAGTACTTC. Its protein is CAWIPPWSNEQYF.